Listed here are 14 T cell receptor beta chains from one sample, sequenced in a study of CD8+ T cells in alopecia areata. Extraction and reverse transcription of RNA yielded cDNA as the sequencing template. TCRdb's table, derived via immunoSEQ multiplex PCR, lists solely in-frame clones and lacks some. The sample shows roughly 250,000 clones, 65% to 70% of them seen only once. The material sequenced was CD4+ T cells sorted from blood, taken at week 0. The receptors come from a human donor with alopecia areata.

Notes on this clone: Other DNA sequences within the sample encode an identical CDR3. The gene calls are TRBV7-9 and TRBJ2-3; D not resolved. Deletions cut 5 bases from V and 4 bases from J, with 4 bases between. The CDR3 contains 11 residues. The V gene's germline CDR1 is SEHNR and CDR2 FQNEAQ (reference sequence). The CDR3 nucleotides are TGTGCCAGCAGCCCCGCAGATACGCAGTATTTT. As protein: CASSPADTQYF.

This chain connects TRBV7-2 to TRBJ1-6; unclear D gene. Germline assignment: CDR1 SGHTA and CDR2 FQGNSA. The CDR3 has 15 residues. Between the trimmed V and J ends, which lost 0 bases and 5 bases, there was a span of 8 bases. The CDR3 sequence is CASSLARKHNSPLHF. The CDR3, as DNA: TGTGCCAGCAGCTTAGCCCGTAAACATAATTCACCCCTCCACTTT.

V is TRBV5-1 and J is TRBJ2-5; 9 bases fit TRBD2. Per the germline V gene, CDR1 is SGHRS and CDR2 is YFSETQ. The CDR3 has 17 residues. The junction had 15 bases not matched to a gene; V was cut back by 4 bases and J by 5 bases. The CDR3: CASSRGTSRGDRETQYF. Here the CDR3 DNA reads TGCGCCAGCAGCCGCGGGACTAGCAGGGGTGATCGGGAGACCCAGTACTTC.

The chain has TRBV19 and TRBJ1-2; D uncertain. CDR3 size: 14 residues. Germline CDR1 is LNHDA and CDR2 is SQIVND (reference sequence). V dropped 3 bases and J dropped 4 bases, with 12 bases sitting between them. The CDR3 is CASSINGGSYGYTF. The CDR3 DNA reads TGTGCCAGTAGTATTAATGGCGGATCCTATGGCTACACCTTC.

V usage is TRBV2 and J usage is TRBJ2-1; TRBD2 aligns across 7 bases. Germline CDR1 and CDR2: SNHLY and FYNNEI. V trimming: 5 bases; J trimming: 8 bases; junction bases outside the gene matches: 12. The CDR3 totals 15 residues. The CDR3 reads CASSLAGDPTDEQFF. The CDR3 nucleotides are TGTGCCAGCAGTCTGGCGGGGGACCCTACCGATGAGCAGTTCTTC.

The chain employs TRBV30 and TRBJ1-2; D is perhaps TRBD1 (5 bases). Looked up from germline, CDR1 is GTSNPN and CDR2 is SVGIG (reference sequence). This CDR3 contains 12 residues. Trimming stripped 1 base from V and 5 bases from J, with 8 bases between. The CDR3 here is CAWSGQPYGYTF. The DNA for the CDR3 is TGTGCCTGGAGTGGACAGCCTTATGGCTACACCTTC.

This chain joins TRBV29-1 and TRBJ1-1, with 7 bases lining up with TRBD1. The length of the CDR3 is 13 residues. Germline V CDR1 and CDR2: SQVTM, ANQGSEA. Trimming removed 3 bases from V and 5 bases from J; junction bases left unmatched: 6. Written as DNA, the CDR3 is TGCAGCGTTGAGGGTACAGGGGAGACTGAAGCTTTCTTT. Translation gives CSVEGTGETEAFF.

The V call is TRBV30, the J call TRBJ2-3; 8 bases are shared with TRBD1. V shed 5 bases and J 3 bases; nucleotides not matched to a gene: 4. Per the germline V gene, CDR1 is GTSNPN and CDR2 is SVGIG (reference sequence). The CDR3 has 13 residues. In nucleotides, the CDR3 is TGTGCCTGGTCCGGACAGGGAACAGATACGCAGTATTTT. Residues: CAWSGQGTDTQYF.

This chain connects TRBV5-1 to TRBJ2-3; TRBD1 agrees at 12 bases. J lost 4 bases, V lost 4 bases, and 7 bases had no gene match. The length of the CDR3 is 16 residues. Germline V gene data show CDR1 as SGHRS and CDR2 as YFSETQ. CDR3 protein: CASSTGQGARPDTQYF. Here the CDR3 DNA reads TGCGCCAGCAGCACGGGACAGGGGGCGCGCCCAGATACGCAGTATTTT.

This clone was seen only once. The V and J genes are TRBV30 and TRBJ2-1, with TRBD2 matching 10 bases. Losses at the gene ends were 0 bases for V and 6 bases for J; bases not matched to a gene: 5. The CDR3 is made up of 15 amino acids. The germline V gene encodes CDR1 GTSNPN and CDR2 SVGIG (reference sequence). The CDR3 sequence is CAWSVGTSVSNEQFF. The CDR3, as DNA: TGTGCCTGGAGTGTCGGGACTAGCGTTTCCAATGAGCAGTTCTTC.

The rearrangement links TRBV2 to TRBJ2-5; the match to TRBD2 covers 8 bases. Germline V gene data show CDR1 as SNHLY and CDR2 as FYNNEI. The junction had 10 bases not matched to a gene; V was cut back by 6 bases and J by 4 bases. The CDR3 is 15 amino acids. For the CDR3, the DNA is TGTGCCAGCAGCGCGGGCCCGGGAGGGGGAGAGACCCAGTACTTC. Its protein is CASSAGPGGGETQYF.

Here the CDR3 DNA reads TGTGCCAGCAGGACAGGGGAGCTTGGCTACACCTTC. Residues: CASRTGELGYTF. The chain links TRBV25-1 to TRBJ1-2, with 8 bases lining up with TRBD1. The CDR3 runs to 12 residues. The V and J ends lost 6 bases and 7 bases, in that order; junction bases with no gene match: 4. CDR1 and CDR2 from the germline V gene are MGHDK and SYGVNS.

This chain's CDR3 is CASSRQGWNTEAFF. CDR3 DNA sequence: TGTGCCAGCAGTCGACAGGGCTGGAACACTGAAGCTTTCTTT. The rearrangement joins TRBV6-5 to TRBJ1-1, with 7 bases that match TRBD1. Losses at the gene ends were 5 bases for V and 1 base for J; bases not matched to a gene: 4. CDR1 MNHEY and CDR2 SVGAGI come from the germline V gene. The CDR3 spans 14 residues.

This rearrangement joins TRBV29-1 to TRBJ1-5; D call uncertain. The V gene's germline CDR1 is SQVTM and CDR2 ANQGSEA. Trimming pared 6 bases from V and 1 base from J, leaving 10 bases between. This CDR3 has 13 residues. CDR3 sequence reads: CSVREASNQPQHF. DNA for the CDR3: TGCAGCGTCCGGGAGGCAAGCAATCAGCCCCAGCATTTT.